This paragraph reports one T cell receptor (beta chain). The antigen is undetermined. This specimen comes from a study of Siglec-9 on CD8 T cells in melanoma. Study results and caveats: An effector memory CD8+ T-cell subset seemingly accumulating in melanoma was reportedly marked and regulated by Siglec-9.

This CDR3 comprises 15 residues. Germline assignment: CDR1 LNHNV and CDR2 YYDKDF (reference sequence). V lost 1 base and J lost 4; bases outside the gene matches: 2. TCRdb keeps only in-frame clones here, not all; method: immunoSEQ multiplex PCR. Here the sample spans 30,000 to 45,000 clones, approximately 83% being singletons. The material sequenced was Siglec-9- CD8+ T cells sorted from blood. This TCR derives from a human donor in good health. J is TRBJ1-5 and V is TRBV15, with TRBD1 matching over 9 bases. The CDR3 DNA reads TGTGCCACCAGCAGAGTAGGACAGGGGAATCAGCCCCAGCATTTT. Translated: CATSRVGQGNQPQHF.